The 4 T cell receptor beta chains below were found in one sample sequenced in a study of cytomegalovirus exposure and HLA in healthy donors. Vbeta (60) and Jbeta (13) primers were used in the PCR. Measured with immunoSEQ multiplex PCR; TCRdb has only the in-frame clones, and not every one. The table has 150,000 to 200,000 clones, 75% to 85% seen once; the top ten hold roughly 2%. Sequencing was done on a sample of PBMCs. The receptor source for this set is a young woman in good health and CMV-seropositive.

The CDR3 sequence: CASSGGGDTEAFF. The CDR3 DNA reads TGCGCCAGCAGTGGGGGGGGAGACACTGAAGCTTTCTTT. V is TRBV5-1 and J is TRBJ1-1, with D possibly matching TRBD1 (5 bases). Per the germline V gene, CDR1 is SGHRS and CDR2 is YFSETQ. The length of the CDR3 is 13 residues. The V gene lost 5 bases and the J gene lost 3 bases, with 11 bases spanning the gap.

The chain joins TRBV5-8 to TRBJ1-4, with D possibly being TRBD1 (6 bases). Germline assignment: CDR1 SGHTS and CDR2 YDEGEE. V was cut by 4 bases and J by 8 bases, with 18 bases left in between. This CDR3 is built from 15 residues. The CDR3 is CASSLPGAGEEKLFF. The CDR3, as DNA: TGTGCCAGCAGCCTACCCGGGGCAGGGGAAGAAAAACTGTTTTTT.

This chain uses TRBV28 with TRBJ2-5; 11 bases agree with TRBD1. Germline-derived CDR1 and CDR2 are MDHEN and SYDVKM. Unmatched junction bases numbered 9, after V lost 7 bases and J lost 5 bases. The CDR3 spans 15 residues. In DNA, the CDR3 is TGTGCCAGCACTCCCAGGACAGGGGGCAGGGAGACCCAGTACTTC. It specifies CASTPRTGGRETQYF.

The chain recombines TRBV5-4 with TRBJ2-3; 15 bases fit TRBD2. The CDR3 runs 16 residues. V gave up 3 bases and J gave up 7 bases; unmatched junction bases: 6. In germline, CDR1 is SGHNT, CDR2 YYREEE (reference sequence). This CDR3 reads CASSSGTSGGSNTQYF. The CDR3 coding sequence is TGTGCCAGCAGCTCTGGGACTAGCGGGGGGTCAAATACGCAGTATTTT.